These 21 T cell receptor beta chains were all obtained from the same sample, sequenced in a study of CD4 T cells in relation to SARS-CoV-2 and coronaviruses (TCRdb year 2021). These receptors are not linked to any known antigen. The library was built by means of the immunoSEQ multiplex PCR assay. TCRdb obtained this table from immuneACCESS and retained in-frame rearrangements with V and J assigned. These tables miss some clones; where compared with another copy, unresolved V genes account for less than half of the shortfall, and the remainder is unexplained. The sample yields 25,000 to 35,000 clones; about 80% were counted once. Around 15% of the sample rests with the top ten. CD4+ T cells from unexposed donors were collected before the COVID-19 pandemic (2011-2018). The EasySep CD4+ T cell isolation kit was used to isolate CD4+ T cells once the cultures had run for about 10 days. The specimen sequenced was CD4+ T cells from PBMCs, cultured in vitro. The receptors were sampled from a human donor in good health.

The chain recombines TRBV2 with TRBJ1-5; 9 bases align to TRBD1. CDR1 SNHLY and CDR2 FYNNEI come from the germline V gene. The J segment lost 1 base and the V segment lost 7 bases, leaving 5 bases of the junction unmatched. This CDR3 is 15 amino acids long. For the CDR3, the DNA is TGTGCCAGCAATACAGGGGGCGCGAGCAATCAGCCCCAGCATTTT. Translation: CASNTGGASNQPQHF.

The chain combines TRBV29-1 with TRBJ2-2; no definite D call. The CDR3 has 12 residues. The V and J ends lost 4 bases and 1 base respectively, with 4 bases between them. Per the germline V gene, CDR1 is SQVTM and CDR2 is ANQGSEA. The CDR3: CSVGKNTGELFF. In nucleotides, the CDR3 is TGCAGCGTTGGTAAGAACACCGGGGAGCTGTTTTTT.

CDR3 residues: CASSINHREGGGNTIYF. The CDR3 region has the DNA TGTGCCAGTAGTATAAATCATCGCGAGGGGGGAGGAAACACCATATATTTT. The J gene is TRBJ1-3, the V gene TRBV19; TRBD1 is a possible D gene (6 bases). From germline, CDR1 is LNHDA and CDR2 SQIVND (reference sequence). Trimming removed 2 bases from V and 4 bases from J, with 18 bases in between. The CDR3 sequence is 17 residues long.

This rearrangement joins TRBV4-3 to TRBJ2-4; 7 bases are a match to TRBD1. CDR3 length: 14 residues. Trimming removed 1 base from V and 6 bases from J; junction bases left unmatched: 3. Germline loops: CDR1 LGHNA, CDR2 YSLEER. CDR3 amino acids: CASSQGDSRNIQYF. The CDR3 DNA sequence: TGCGCCAGCAGCCAAGGGGACAGCCGAAACATTCAGTACTTC.

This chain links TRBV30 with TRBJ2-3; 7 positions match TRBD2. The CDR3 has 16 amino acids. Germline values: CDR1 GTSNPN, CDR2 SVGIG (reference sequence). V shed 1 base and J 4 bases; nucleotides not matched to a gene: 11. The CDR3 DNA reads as TGTGCCTGGAGTGCCCCCCTCGGGGGGTGGGCAGATACGCAGTATTTT. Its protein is CAWSAPLGGWADTQYF.

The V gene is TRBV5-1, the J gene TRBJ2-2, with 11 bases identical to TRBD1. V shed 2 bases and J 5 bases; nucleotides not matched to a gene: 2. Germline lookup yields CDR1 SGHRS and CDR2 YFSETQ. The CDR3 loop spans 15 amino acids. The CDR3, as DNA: TGCGCCAGCAGCTTTGGACAGGGGGCGACCGGGGAGCTGTTTTTT. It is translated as CASSFGQGATGELFF.

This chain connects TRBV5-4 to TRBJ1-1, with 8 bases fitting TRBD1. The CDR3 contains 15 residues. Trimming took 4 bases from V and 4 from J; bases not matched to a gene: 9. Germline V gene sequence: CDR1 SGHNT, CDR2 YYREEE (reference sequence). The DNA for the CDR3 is TGTGCCAGCAGCCCGGACAGCACAGGGGGCACTGAAGCTTTCTTT. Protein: CASSPDSTGGTEAFF. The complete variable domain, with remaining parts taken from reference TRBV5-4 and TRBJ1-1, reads ETGVTQSPTHLIKTRGQQVTLRCSSQSGHNTVSWYQQALGQGPQFIFQYYREEENGRGNFPPRFSGLQFPNYSSELNVNALELDDSALYLCASSPDSTGGTEAFFGQGTRLTVV.

In DNA, the CDR3 is TGTGCCAGCAGCTTATGGGAGGGCCTCTATGGCTACACCTTC. Its protein is CASSLWEGLYGYTF. The chain joins TRBV7-2 to TRBJ1-2; the D is unclear. V lost 2 bases and J lost 4, with 11 bases in between. Germline V CDR1 and CDR2: SGHTA, FQGNSA. The CDR3 consists of 14 residues.

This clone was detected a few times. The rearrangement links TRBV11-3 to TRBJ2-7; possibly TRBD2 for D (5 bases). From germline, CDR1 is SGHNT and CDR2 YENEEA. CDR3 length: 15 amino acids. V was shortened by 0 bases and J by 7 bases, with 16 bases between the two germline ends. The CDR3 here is CASSLDGLIGGEQYF. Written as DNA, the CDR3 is TGTGCCAGCAGCTTAGATGGTCTCATCGGAGGAGAGCAGTACTTC. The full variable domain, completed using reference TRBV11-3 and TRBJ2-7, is EAGVVQSPRYKIIEKKQPVAFWCNPISGHNTLYWYLQNLGQGPELLIRYENEEAVDDSQLPKDRFSAERLKGVDSTLKIQPAELGDSAVYLCASSLDGLIGGEQYFGPGTRLTVT.

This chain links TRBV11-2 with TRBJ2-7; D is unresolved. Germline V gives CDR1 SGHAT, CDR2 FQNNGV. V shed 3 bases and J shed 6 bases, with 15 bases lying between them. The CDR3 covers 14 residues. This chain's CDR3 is CASSFPPGDREQYF. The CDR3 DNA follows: TGTGCCAGCAGCTTCCCCCCAGGCGACCGCGAGCAGTACTTC.

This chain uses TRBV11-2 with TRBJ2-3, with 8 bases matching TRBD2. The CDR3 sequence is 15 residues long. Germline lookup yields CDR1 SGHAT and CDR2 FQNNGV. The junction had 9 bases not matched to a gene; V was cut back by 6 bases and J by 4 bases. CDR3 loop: CASSFSGVGSDTQYF. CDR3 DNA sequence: TGTGCCAGCAGTTTTAGCGGGGTTGGATCAGATACGCAGTATTTT.

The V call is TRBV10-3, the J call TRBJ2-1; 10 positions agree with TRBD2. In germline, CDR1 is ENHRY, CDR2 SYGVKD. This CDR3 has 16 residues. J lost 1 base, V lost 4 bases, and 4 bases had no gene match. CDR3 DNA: TGTGCCATCAGTGGCAAAGCGGGAGGGTCCTACAATGAGCAGTTCTTC. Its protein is CAISGKAGGSYNEQFF.

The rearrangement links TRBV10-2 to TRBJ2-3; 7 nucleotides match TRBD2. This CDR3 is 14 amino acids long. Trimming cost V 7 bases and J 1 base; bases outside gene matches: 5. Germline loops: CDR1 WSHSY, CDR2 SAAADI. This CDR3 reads CASTFSGGTDTQYF. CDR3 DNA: TGCGCCAGCACCTTCAGCGGGGGCACAGATACGCAGTATTTT.

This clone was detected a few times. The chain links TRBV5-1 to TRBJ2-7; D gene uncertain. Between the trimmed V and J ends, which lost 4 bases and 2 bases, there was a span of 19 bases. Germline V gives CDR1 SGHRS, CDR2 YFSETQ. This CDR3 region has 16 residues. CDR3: CASSPPLGGDAYEQYF. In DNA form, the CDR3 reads TGCGCCAGCAGCCCTCCCCTGGGCGGTGACGCCTACGAGCAGTACTTC.

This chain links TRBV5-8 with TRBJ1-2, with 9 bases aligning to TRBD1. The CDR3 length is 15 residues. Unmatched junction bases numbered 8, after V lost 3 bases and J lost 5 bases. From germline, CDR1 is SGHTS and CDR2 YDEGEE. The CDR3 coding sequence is TGTGCCAGCAGCTATACAGGGGGCTGGGGTTATGGCTACACCTTC. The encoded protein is CASSYTGGWGYGYTF.

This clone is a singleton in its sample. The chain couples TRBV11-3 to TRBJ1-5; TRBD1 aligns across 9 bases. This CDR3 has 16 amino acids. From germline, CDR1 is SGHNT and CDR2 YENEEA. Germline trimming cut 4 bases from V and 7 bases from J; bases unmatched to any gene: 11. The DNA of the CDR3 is TGTGCCAGCAGCTCCACAGGGGGCTCAGTCGTACAGCCCCAGCATTTT. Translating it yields CASSSTGGSVVQPQHF.

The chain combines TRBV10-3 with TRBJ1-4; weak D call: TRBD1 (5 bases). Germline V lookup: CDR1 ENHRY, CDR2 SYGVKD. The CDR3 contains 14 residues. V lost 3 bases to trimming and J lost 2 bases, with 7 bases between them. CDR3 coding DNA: TGTGCCATCAGTGACGGGGGTACTAATGAAAAACTGTTTTTT. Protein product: CAISDGGTNEKLFF.

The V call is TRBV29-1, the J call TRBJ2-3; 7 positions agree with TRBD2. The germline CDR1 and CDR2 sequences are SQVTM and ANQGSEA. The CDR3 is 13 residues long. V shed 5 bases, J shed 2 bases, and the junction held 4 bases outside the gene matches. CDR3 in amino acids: CSVRAGYTDTQYF. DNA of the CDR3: TGCAGCGTTCGAGCGGGGTACACAGATACGCAGTATTTT.

CDR3 loop: CASGRGVDTQYF. DNA of the CDR3: TGCGCCAGCGGCCGGGGGGTAGATACGCAGTATTTT. The V and J genes are TRBV5-1 and TRBJ2-3, with 7 bases matching TRBD2. The germline V gene has CDR1 SGHRS and CDR2 YFSETQ. The CDR3 is made up of 12 amino acids. V dropped 7 bases and J dropped 5; count of bases not matched to a gene: 4.

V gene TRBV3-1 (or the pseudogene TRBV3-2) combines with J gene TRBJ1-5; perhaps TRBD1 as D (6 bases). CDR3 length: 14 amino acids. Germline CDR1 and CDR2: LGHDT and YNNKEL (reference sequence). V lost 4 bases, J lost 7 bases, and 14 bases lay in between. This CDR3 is CASSPSGGHQPQHF. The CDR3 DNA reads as TGTGCCAGCAGCCCCTCCGGGGGGCACCAGCCCCAGCATTTT.

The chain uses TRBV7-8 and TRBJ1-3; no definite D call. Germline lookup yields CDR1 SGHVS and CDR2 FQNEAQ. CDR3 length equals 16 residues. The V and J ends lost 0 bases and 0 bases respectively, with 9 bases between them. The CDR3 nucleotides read TGTGCCAGCAGCTTAGCGCTGGTGGGCTCTGGAAACACCATATATTTT. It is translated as CASSLALVGSGNTIYF.